Listed here is a single TCR beta chain. Germline CDR1 reads WSHSY; CDR2 reads SAAADI. The J segment lost 2 bases and the V segment lost 10 bases, leaving 5 bases of the junction unmatched. The CDR3 is 13 residues long. These data are taken from a study of cytotoxic CD8 clonotypes in ibrutinib-treated CLL. TCRdb's table, derived via immunoSEQ multiplex PCR, lists solely in-frame clones and lacks some. Of hundreds of thousands of clones listed, roughly three quarters are singletons. The V call is TRBV10-2, the J call TRBJ2-7; 10 bases match TRBD1. The material was PBMCs, obtained after 12 months of ibrutinib treatment. The TCR comes from a human donor with chronic lymphocytic leukemia. CDR3 sequence reads: CAIGDRGTYEQYF. Here the CDR3 DNA reads TGCGCCATCGGGGACAGGGGAACCTACGAGCAGTACTTC.